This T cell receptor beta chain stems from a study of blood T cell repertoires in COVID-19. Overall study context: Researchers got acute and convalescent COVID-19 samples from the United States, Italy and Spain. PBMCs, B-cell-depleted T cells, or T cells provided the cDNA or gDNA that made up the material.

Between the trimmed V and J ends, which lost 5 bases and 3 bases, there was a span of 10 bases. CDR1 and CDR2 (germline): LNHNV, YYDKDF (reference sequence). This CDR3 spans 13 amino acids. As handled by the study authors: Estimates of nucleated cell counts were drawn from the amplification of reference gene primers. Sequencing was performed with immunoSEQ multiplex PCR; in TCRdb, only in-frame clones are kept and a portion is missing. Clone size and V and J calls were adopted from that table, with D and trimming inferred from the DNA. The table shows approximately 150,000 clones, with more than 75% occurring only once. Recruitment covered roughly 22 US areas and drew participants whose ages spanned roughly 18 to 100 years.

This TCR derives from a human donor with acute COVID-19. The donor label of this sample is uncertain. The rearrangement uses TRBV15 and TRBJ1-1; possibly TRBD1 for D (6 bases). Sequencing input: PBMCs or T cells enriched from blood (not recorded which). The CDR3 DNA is TGTGCCACCAGCGACAGGTTGGACACTGAAGCTTTCTTT. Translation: CATSDRLDTEAFF.